A selection of T cell receptor beta chains follows, all from one sample in a study of blood T cell repertoires in COVID-19. The repertoire was sequenced with immunoSEQ multiplex PCR; TCRdb's copy has only in-frame clones and lacks some. The sample holds 90,000 to 100,000 clones, around nine tenths seen once. The sequencing input was peripheral blood. The receptors come from a man between 45 and 60 years old with acute or convalescent COVID-19. Each CDR3 is given with its conserved first and last residue. The D gene is left open where the match is weak. Where a row states a size, it is once, few, many or the class of an expanded clone; other rows omit it.

clone size	V gene	J gene	D gene	CDR3 DNA	CDR3 protein
-	TRBV6-5	TRBJ1-5	TRBD1	TGTGCCAGCAGTTACTCGAACAGGGGGCATCAGCCCCAGCATTTT	CASSYSNRGHQPQHF
-	TRBV10-2	TRBJ1-5	-	TGCGCCAGCCGTGAGCCCTATAGCAATCAGCCCCAGCATTTT	CASREPYSNQPQHF
-	TRBV11-2	TRBJ1-3	TRBD1	TGTGCCAGCAGCCGAACGGGGACAGGCGACTCTGGAAACACCATATATTTT	CASSRTGTGDSGNTIYF
-	TRBV30	TRBJ2-7	TRBD1	TGTGCCTGGAGTTCCTCCGGGACAGGGCGATCCGAGCAGTACTTC	CAWSSSGTGRSEQYF
-	TRBV6-1	TRBJ1-2	TRBD1	TGTGCCAGCAGTGATCCCGGGACAGGGGACGGCTACACCTTC	CASSDPGTGDGYTF
-	TRBV18	TRBJ1-2	-	TGTGCCAGCTCACCACGGGAGAACTATGGCTACACCTTC	CASSPRENYGYTF
-	TRBV28	TRBJ1-2	-	TGTGCCAGCAGTCCCCGGACAGCGGTCTACACCTTC	CASSPRTAVYTF
-	TRBV7-9	TRBJ2-3	-	TGTGCCAGCAGCTCCAGTAGCGGCTCAGATACGCAGTATTTT	CASSSSSGSDTQYF
-	TRBV2	TRBJ1-2	-	TGTGCCAGCAGTGACATAGCCTATGGCTACACCTTC	CASSDIAYGYTF
-	TRBV5-1	TRBJ2-1	-	TGCGCCAGCAGTCGGCTCGACTCCTCCTACAATGAGCAGTTCTTC	CASSRLDSSYNEQFF
once	TRBV6-2/TRBV6-3	TRBJ2-2	-	TGTGCCAGCAGTTACTACAGCCGCACCGGGGAGCTGTTTTTT	CASSYYSRTGELFF
-	TRBV7-2	TRBJ1-5	-	TGTGCCAGCAGCTTAACCCAGATTAGCAATCAGCCCCAGCATTTT	CASSLTQISNQPQHF
once	TRBV12-3/TRBV12-4	TRBJ1-5	-	TGTGCCAGCAGTCGGGGATACAATCAGCCCCAGCATTTT	CASSRGYNQPQHF
-	TRBV7-9	TRBJ2-6	-	TGTGCCAGCAGCGGTACAGGGACTGGGGCCAACGTCCTGACTTTC	CASSGTGTGANVLTF
-	TRBV27	TRBJ2-1	-	TGTGCCAGCAGCCCTACTTCAGGCATGAGCTCCTACAATGAGCAGTTCTTC	CASSPTSGMSSYNEQFF
-	TRBV6-5	TRBJ2-1	TRBD2	TGTGCCAGCAGTTACTCAGCGGGAGCAGGAAATGAGCAGTTCTTC	CASSYSAGAGNEQFF
-	TRBV30	TRBJ1-4	-	TGTGCCTGGAGTGTACTGCGCAGGGGAGTCGGAAAACTGTTTTTT	CAWSVLRRGVGKLFF
-	TRBV6-5	TRBJ2-1	-	TGTGCCAGCAGCATAGGACAGCTCAATGAGCAGTTCTTC	CASSIGQLNEQFF
-	TRBV7-9	TRBJ2-7	TRBD2	TGTGCCAGCAGCCTGGGACTAGCGGGAGAGGGGGTCTACGAGCAGTACTTC	CASSLGLAGEGVYEQYF
-	TRBV27	TRBJ2-1	TRBD1	TGTGCCAGCAGTTTATCCGGGACAGGCAATGAGCAGTTCTTC	CASSLSGTGNEQFF
-	TRBV9	TRBJ2-5	-	TGTGCCAGCAGTTCGGACAGCCAAGAGACCCAGTACTTC	CASSSDSQETQYF
-	TRBV5-1	TRBJ2-7	TRBD2	TGCGCCAGCAGCTTGGACGGCGCGGGAGGGCCCCGGGACGAGCAGTACTTC	CASSLDGAGGPRDEQYF
-	TRBV2	TRBJ1-1	-	TGTGCCAGCAGTGAAAGTAGGGCAGGAGGGAACACTGAAGCTTTCTTT	CASSESRAGGNTEAFF
-	TRBV11-3	TRBJ2-2	-	TGTGCCAGCAGCTTAGGTCTTACTAACACCGGGGAGCTGTTTTTT	CASSLGLTNTGELFF
-	TRBV14	TRBJ2-3	-	TGTGCCAGCAGCCTCTGGGGCACCTCTAGCACAGATACGCAGTATTTT	CASSLWGTSSTDTQYF
-	TRBV2	TRBJ1-2	TRBD1	TGTGCCAGCACCTTCGACAGGGCCACCTATGGCTACACCTTC	CASTFDRATYGYTF
-	TRBV3-1/TRBV3-2	TRBJ2-7	-	TGTGCCAGCAGCCCTGACTCCACCTACGAGCAGTACTTC	CASSPDSTYEQYF
once	TRBV10-2	TRBJ1-5	-	TGCGCCAGCAGTGAGTCCCCGTTCAGGGCCCCCGGTCAGCCCCAGCATTTT	CASSESPFRAPGQPQHF
-	TRBV2	TRBJ2-5	TRBD2	TGTGCCAGCCTTATACCGGGACGGGGGGTGGGAGAGACCCAGTACTTC	CASLIPGRGVGETQYF
-	TRBV4-1	TRBJ2-5	-	TGCGCCAGCAGCCAAGATCAGGGACTGCAGTACCAAGAGACCCAGTACTTC	CASSQDQGLQYQETQYF
few	TRBV3-1/TRBV3-2	TRBJ1-1	-	TGTGCCAGCAGCCCCAAAACGCGGCTGGCGACTTTCTTT	CASSPKTRLATFF
-	TRBV14	TRBJ1-6	-	TGTGCCAGCAGCCCCCAAGGAGGGAGAATCTCACCCCTCCACTTT	CASSPQGGRISPLHF
-	TRBV5-1	TRBJ1-1	TRBD1	TGCGCCAGCAGCTTGACGGCAGGGGGCACTGAAGCTTTCTTT	CASSLTAGGTEAFF
-	TRBV27	TRBJ2-1	TRBD2	TGTGCCAGCAGGCTCTACTTAGCGGGCGAGTACAATGAGCAGTTCTTC	CASRLYLAGEYNEQFF
-	TRBV9	TRBJ1-3	-	TGTGCCAGCAGCGTCGGGGGAACCACTGGAAACACCATATATTTT	CASSVGGTTGNTIYF
-	TRBV7-8	TRBJ1-2	-	TGTGCCAGCAGCCGGGACATCCCTAACTATGGCTACACCTTC	CASSRDIPNYGYTF
once	TRBV19	TRBJ2-1	TRBD2	TGTGCCAGTAGTATAGATTCCGGGAGGGCCTACAATGAGCAGTTCTTC	CASSIDSGRAYNEQFF
-	TRBV4-1	TRBJ2-1	TRBD1	TGCGCCAGCAGCCACCGGGACAGGGACTATGAGCAGTTCTTC	CASSHRDRDYEQFF
-	TRBV11-3	TRBJ1-1	-	TGTGCCAGCAGCCCAGGGGTCATTAAGAACACTGAAGCTTTCTTT	CASSPGVIKNTEAFF
-	TRBV19	TRBJ2-5	TRBD1	TGTGCCAGTAGTACGGACAGGCTAGCAGGAGAGACCCAGTACTTC	CASSTDRLAGETQYF
-	TRBV29-1	TRBJ1-2	TRBD1	TGCAGCGTCCGGACAGGGGGCGAGCGAGTTGGCTACACCTTC	CSVRTGGERVGYTF
-	TRBV6-5	TRBJ2-7	TRBD1	TGTGCCAGCAGTTACGGGACAGGGGGCTCCTACGAGCAGTACTTC	CASSYGTGGSYEQYF
-	TRBV18	TRBJ1-1	TRBD1	TGTGCCAGCTCCCTGTTGACAACAGGGGTGAACACTGAAGCTTTCTTT	CASSLLTTGVNTEAFF
once	TRBV9	TRBJ1-3	-	TGTGCCAGCAGCGTAGGAGGTTGGGGGGATTACTCTGGAAACACCATATATTTT	CASSVGGWGDYSGNTIYF
once	TRBV30	TRBJ1-6	-	TGTGCCGGAGGGAAAGGGGTAAATTCACCCCTCCACTTT	CAGGKGVNSPLHF
-	TRBV4-1	TRBJ2-3	TRBD2	TGCGCCAGCAGCCCCCCGGGGGGGGATACGCAGTATTTT	CASSPPGGDTQYF
-	TRBV6-5	TRBJ1-3	TRBD1	TGTGCCAGCAGCAGGACAGGAGACTCTGGAAACACCATATATTTT	CASSRTGDSGNTIYF
few	TRBV6-1	TRBJ2-3	-	TGTGCCAGCAGTGTAAGTCGGGATTCTACCCTCCCAGATACGCAGTATTTT	CASSVSRDSTLPDTQYF
-	TRBV29-1	TRBJ2-2	-	TGCAGCGTTGGAGGCACTAGCTGGACCGGGGAGCTGTTTTTT	CSVGGTSWTGELFF
once	TRBV7-9	TRBJ2-3	-	TGTGCCAGCAGCCCCCCTTCAGATACGCAGTATTTT	CASSPPSDTQYF